The 9 T cell receptor beta chains in this list originate from one sample, sequenced in a study of blood T cell repertoires in COVID-19 (dated by TCRdb to between 2020 and 2021). The library was generated by the immunoSEQ multiplex PCR assay. As stored in TCRdb, this immuneACCESS dataset retains in-frame rearrangements with V and J assigned. A fraction of the clones does not appear; measured against another copy, unresolved V genes explain less than half of the discrepancy, and the remainder lacks a known reason. For this sample there are 250,000 to 300,000 clones; about 87% appear just once. 3% to 4% of the sample goes to the ten largest clones. The sample consisted of peripheral blood. The receptors here all came from a woman in her 40s with acute or convalescent COVID-19.

This clone is a singleton in its sample. V is TRBV5-1 and J is TRBJ2-3, with D tentatively TRBD2 (7 bases). The CDR3 is made up of 15 amino acids. CDR1 is SGHRS and CDR2 is YFSETQ in the germline V gene. V was cut by 4 bases and J by 6 bases, with 18 bases left in between. The CDR3 protein is CASSDGGGASDTQYF. For the CDR3, the DNA is TGCGCCAGCAGCGATGGAGGGGGGGCCTCCGATACGCAGTATTTT.

The J gene is TRBJ1-2, the V gene TRBV5-1; possible D gene TRBD1, 5 bases. The V gene's germline CDR1 is SGHRS and CDR2 YFSETQ. V dropped 0 bases and J dropped 6 bases, with 12 bases sitting between them. The CDR3 has 14 amino acids. CDR3 sequence reads: CASSLGGGNDGYTF. The CDR3 DNA reads TGCGCCAGCAGCTTGGGTGGGGGGAACGATGGCTACACCTTC.

This chain connects TRBV12-2 to TRBJ1-6; the D segment call TRBD1 is taken from the table without a DNA check. TRBV12-2 is a recognized pseudogene. The CDR3 is 15 residues long. CDR3 protein: CASRSLTGSDSPLHF. DNA for the CDR3: TGTGCAAGTCGCTCGTTGACAGGGTCCGATTCACCCCTCCACTTT.

This chain uses TRBV7-9 with TRBJ2-7; 10 nucleotides line up with TRBD1. CDR3 length: 14 amino acids. Germline V gene lookup returns CDR1 SEHNR and CDR2 FQNEAQ (reference sequence). V trimming: 5 bases; J trimming: 4 bases; junction bases outside the gene matches: 5. CDR3 protein: CASSRQGAPYEQYV. CDR3 sequence (DNA): TGTGCCAGCAGCCGACAGGGGGCTCCGTACGAGCAGTACGTC.

This chain joins TRBV28 and TRBJ2-3; 11 nucleotides match TRBD2. V was clipped by 5 bases and J by 4 bases; unmatched bases: 8. CDR1 MDHEN and CDR2 SYDVKM come from the germline V gene. There are 16 residues in the CDR3. For the CDR3, the DNA is TGTGCCAGCAGTCCGACTAGCGGGGTTCTCGCAGATACGCAGTATTTT. Translated: CASSPTSGVLADTQYF.

This clone was picked up a small number of times. The DNA of the CDR3 is TGTGCCAGCAGCTTGGTAGAATCCCACTATGGCTACACCTTC. Its protein product is CASSLVESHYGYTF. The chain recombines TRBV11-2 with TRBJ1-2; D not certain. CDR3 length equals 14 residues. Germline V lookup: CDR1 SGHAT, CDR2 FQNNGV. Deletions cut 3 bases from V and 3 bases from J, with 11 bases between.

CDR3 loop: CAVEPGNTIYF. The CDR3 DNA is TGTGCCGTGGAGCCTGGAAACACCATATATTTT. This chain links TRBV6-5 with TRBJ1-3; no clear D. The CDR3 length is 11 residues. The V gene lost 11 bases and the J gene lost 2 bases, with 7 bases spanning the gap. Germline V CDR1 and CDR2: MNHEY, SVGAGI.

J is TRBJ1-2 and V is TRBV27; 9 bases align to TRBD1. The germline V gene encodes CDR1 MNHEY and CDR2 SMNVEV (reference sequence). V dropped 3 bases and J dropped 1; count of bases not matched to a gene: 3. The CDR3 extends over 15 amino acids. The CDR3 DNA follows: TGTGCCAGCAGTTTCGGACAGGGGCATAACTATGGCTACACCTTC. This sequence encodes CASSFGQGHNYGYTF.

The gene calls are TRBV6-1 and TRBJ1-5; D is ambiguous. Trimming took 6 bases from V and 5 from J, leaving 14 bases between them. There are 14 residues in the CDR3. Germline V gene data show CDR1 as MNHNS and CDR2 as SASEGT. CDR3 DNA: TGTGCCAGCAGGTTATTGACTTCAGATCAGCCCCAGCATTTT. Residues: CASRLLTSDQPQHF.